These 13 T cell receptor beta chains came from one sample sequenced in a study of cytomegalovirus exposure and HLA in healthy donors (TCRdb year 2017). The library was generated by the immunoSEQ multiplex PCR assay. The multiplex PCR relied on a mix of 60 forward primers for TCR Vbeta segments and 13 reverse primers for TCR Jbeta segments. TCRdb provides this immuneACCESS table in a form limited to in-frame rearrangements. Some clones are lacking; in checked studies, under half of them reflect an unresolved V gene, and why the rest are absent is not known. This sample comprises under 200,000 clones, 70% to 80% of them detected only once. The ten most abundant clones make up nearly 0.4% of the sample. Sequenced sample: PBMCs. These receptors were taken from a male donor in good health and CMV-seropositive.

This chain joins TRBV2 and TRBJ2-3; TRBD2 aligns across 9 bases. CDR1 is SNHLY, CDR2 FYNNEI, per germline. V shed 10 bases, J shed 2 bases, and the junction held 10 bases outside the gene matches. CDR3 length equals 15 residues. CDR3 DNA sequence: TGTGCCACTAAACAAGCGGGGGGCCACACAGATACGCAGTATTTT. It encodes CATKQAGGHTDTQYF.

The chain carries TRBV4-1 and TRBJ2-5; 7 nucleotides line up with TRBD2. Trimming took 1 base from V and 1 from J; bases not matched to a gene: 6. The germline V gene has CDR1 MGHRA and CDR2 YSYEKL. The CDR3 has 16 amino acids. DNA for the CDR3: TGCGCCAGCAGCCAAGGAAGCGGGATTGCCCAAGAGACCCAGTACTTC. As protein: CASSQGSGIAQETQYF.

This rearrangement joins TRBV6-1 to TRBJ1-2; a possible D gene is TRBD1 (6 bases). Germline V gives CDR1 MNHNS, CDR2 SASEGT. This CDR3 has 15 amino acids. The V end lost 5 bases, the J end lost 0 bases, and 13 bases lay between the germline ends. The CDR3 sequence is CASSSWTATNYGYTF. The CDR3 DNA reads TGTGCCAGCAGTTCTTGGACAGCTACTAACTATGGCTACACCTTC.

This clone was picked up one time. The CDR3 region has the DNA TGCGCCAGCAGCCAAGATCACAGGGCTGTCCCACGCGAGCAGTACTTC. It codes for CASSQDHRAVPREQYF. J is TRBJ2-7 and V is TRBV4-3; D perhaps matches TRBD1 (6 bases). The CDR3 has 16 residues. In germline, CDR1 is LGHNA, CDR2 YSLEER. Trimming removed 0 bases at V and 6 bases at J, with 18 bases between.

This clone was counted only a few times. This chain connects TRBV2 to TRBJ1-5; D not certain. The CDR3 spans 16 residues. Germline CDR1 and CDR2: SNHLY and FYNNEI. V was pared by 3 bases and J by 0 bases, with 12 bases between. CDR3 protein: CASSEVWQDSNQPQHF. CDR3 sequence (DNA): TGTGCCAGCAGTGAGGTTTGGCAGGATAGCAATCAGCCCCAGCATTTT.

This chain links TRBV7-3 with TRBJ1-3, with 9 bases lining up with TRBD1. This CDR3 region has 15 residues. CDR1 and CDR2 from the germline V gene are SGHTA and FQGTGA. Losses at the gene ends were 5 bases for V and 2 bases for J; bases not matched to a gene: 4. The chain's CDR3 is CASSLGTGTGNTIYF. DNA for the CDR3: TGTGCCAGCAGCCTAGGGACAGGGACTGGAAACACCATATATTTT.

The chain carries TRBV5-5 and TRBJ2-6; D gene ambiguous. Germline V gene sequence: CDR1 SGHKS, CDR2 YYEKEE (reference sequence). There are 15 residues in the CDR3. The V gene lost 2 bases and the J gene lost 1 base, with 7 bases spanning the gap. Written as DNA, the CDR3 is TGTGCCAGCAGCTTTTGGCTTTCTGGGGCCAACGTCCTGACTTTC. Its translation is CASSFWLSGANVLTF.

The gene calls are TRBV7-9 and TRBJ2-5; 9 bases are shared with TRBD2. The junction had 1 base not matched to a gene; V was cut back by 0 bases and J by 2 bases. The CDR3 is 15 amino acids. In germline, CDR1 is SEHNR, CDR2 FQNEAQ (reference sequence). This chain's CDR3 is CASSLARGGQETQYF. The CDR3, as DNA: TGTGCCAGCAGCTTAGCGCGGGGGGGGCAAGAGACCCAGTACTTC.

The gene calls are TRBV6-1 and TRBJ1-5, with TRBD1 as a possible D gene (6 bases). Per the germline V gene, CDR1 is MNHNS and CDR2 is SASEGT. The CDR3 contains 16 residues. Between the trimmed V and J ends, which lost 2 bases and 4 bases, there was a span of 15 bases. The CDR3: CASSEQTGIGNQPQHF. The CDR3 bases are TGTGCCAGCAGTGAACAGACAGGAATCGGAAATCAGCCCCAGCATTTT.

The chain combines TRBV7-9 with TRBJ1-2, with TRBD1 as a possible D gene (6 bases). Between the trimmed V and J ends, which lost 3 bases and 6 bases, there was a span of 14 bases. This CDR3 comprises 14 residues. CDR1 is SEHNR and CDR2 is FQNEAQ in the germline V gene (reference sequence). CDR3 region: CASSFQGLGDGYTF. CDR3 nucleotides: TGTGCCAGCAGCTTCCAGGGGCTGGGGGATGGCTACACCTTC.

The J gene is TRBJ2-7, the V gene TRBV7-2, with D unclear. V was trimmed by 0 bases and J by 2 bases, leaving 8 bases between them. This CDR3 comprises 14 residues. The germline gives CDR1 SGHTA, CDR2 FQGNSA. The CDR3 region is CASSLAAEAYEQYF. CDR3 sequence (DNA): TGTGCCAGCAGCTTAGCGGCAGAAGCCTACGAGCAGTACTTC.

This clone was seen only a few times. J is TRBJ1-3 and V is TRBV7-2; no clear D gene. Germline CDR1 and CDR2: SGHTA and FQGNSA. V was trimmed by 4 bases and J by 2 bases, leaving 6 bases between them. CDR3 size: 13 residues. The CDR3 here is CASSSRTGNTIYF. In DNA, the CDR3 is TGTGCCAGCAGCTCCAGGACTGGAAACACCATATATTTT.

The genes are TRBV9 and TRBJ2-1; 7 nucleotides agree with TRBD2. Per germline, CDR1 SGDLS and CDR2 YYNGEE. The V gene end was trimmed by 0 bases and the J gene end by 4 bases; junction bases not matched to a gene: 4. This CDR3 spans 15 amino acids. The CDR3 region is CASSVGSGLYNEQFF. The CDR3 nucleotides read TGTGCCAGCAGCGTAGGTAGCGGGCTATACAATGAGCAGTTCTTC.